The 21 T cell receptor beta chains presented below share a single source sample, sequenced in a study of blood T cell repertoires in COVID-19. Sequenced by immunoSEQ multiplex PCR; TCRdb stores in-frame clones only, minus some. The table shows 400,000 to 450,000 clones, with roughly 89% occurring only once. Sequencing was carried out using peripheral blood. These receptors originate from a man younger than 35 with COVID-19, enrolled during active disease.

This clone has only one observation. The rearrangement links TRBV6-5 to TRBJ2-5; 9 bases agree with TRBD1. Unmatched junction bases numbered 4, after V lost 8 bases and J lost 3 bases. This CDR3 contains 13 residues. Per the germline V gene, CDR1 is MNHEY and CDR2 is SVGAGI. The CDR3 bases are TGTGCCAGCCGACAGGGGGGGGAAGAGACCCAGTACTTC. This sequence encodes CASRQGGEETQYF.

The rearrangement uses TRBV5-1 and TRBJ1-1; 9 nucleotides match TRBD1. The CDR3 consists of 14 residues. The J segment lost 11 bases and the V segment lost 4 bases, leaving 12 bases of the junction unmatched. Per germline, CDR1 SGHRS and CDR2 YFSETQ. CDR3 nucleotide sequence: TGCGCCAGCAGCGGATACAGGGGGCGCGAGAAGGCTTTCTTT. Residues: CASSGYRGREKAFF.

This clone was seen only once. This chain links TRBV6-6 with TRBJ1-5, with 7 bases identical to TRBD1. CDR3 size: 14 residues. The germline CDR1 and CDR2 sequences are MNHNY and SVGAGI (reference sequence). J gave up 7 bases and V 6 bases, and 9 bases lay outside the gene matches. CDR3 DNA sequence: TGTGCCAGCAGATCACAGGGGATCGGGCAGCCCCAGCATTTT. Amino acids: CASRSQGIGQPQHF.

V is TRBV18 and J is TRBJ1-2, with TRBD1 matching 8 bases. Germline V CDR1 and CDR2: KGHSH, LQKENI. With 3 bases clipped from V and 8 bases from J, the junction kept 14 bases outside the gene matches. This CDR3 has 16 amino acids. CDR3 sequence (DNA): TGTGCCAGCTCACCGGGCAGGGGGCCGTTCGCAGGAGGCTACACCTTC. Translation: CASSPGRGPFAGGYTF.

This rearrangement joins TRBV19 to TRBJ2-5, with TRBD1 matching 9 bases. The CDR3 has 14 amino acids. Germline-derived CDR1 and CDR2 are LNHDA and SQIVND (reference sequence). V gave up 9 bases and J gave up 4 bases; unmatched junction bases: 9. The CDR3 loop is CASAEDRGRETQYF. The CDR3 coding sequence is TGTGCCAGCGCAGAGGACAGGGGAAGAGAGACCCAGTACTTC.

The CDR3 DNA reads TGTGCCAGCAGCCAAGATGCTGGGGCACACACAGATACGCAGTATTTT. Its translation is CASSQDAGAHTDTQYF. The rearrangement links TRBV3-1 (or the pseudogene TRBV3-2) to TRBJ2-3; D possibly corresponds to TRBD1 (5 bases). V was pared by 0 bases and J by 2 bases, with 12 bases between. The germline gives CDR1 LGHDT, CDR2 YNNKEL (reference sequence). The CDR3 spans 16 residues.

V gene TRBV27 combines with J gene TRBJ2-1, with 9 nucleotides matching TRBD2. The trim removed 6 bases at V and 8 bases at J, leaving 5 bases unmatched. This CDR3 is built from 13 residues. The germline V gene has CDR1 MNHEY and CDR2 SMNVEV (reference sequence). Here the CDR3 DNA reads TGTGCCAGCAGGTTGGCGGGAGGGTATGAGCAGTTCTTC. Its protein product is CASRLAGGYEQFF.

In regard to this clone: The sample has other DNA sequences that encode this CDR3 too. The chain carries TRBV4-1 and TRBJ1-5; D unresolved. The germline gives CDR1 MGHRA, CDR2 YSYEKL. The CDR3 spans 16 residues. Trimming shortened V by 0 bases and J by 0 bases, and 9 bases separated the two germline ends. CDR3 region: CASSQDGGYSNQPQHF. DNA of the CDR3: TGCGCCAGCAGCCAAGATGGAGGGTATAGCAATCAGCCCCAGCATTTT.

The CDR3 DNA follows: TGTGCCAGCAGTTTATGCGTTGGGGGACTCAAGAACTCGTACCAAGAGACCCAGTACTTC. Amino acid sequence: CASSLCVGGLKNSYQETQYF. The chain employs TRBV27 and TRBJ2-5, with D perhaps TRBD2 (6 bases). Between the trimmed V and J ends, which lost 1 base and 0 bases, there was a span of 24 bases. From germline, CDR1 is MNHEY and CDR2 SMNVEV (reference sequence). CDR3 length: 20 residues.

CDR3 nucleotide sequence: TGTGCCACCAGTGACTCCCATGGAGATGAAGCTTTCTTT. The encoded protein is CATSDSHGDEAFF. The chain couples TRBV24-1 to TRBJ1-1; D uncertain. This CDR3 contains 13 residues. V was shortened by 4 bases and J by 7 bases, with 12 bases between the two germline ends. Germline CDR1 reads KGHDR; CDR2 reads SFDVKD.

This rearrangement joins TRBV9 to TRBJ2-7, with 11 bases lining up with TRBD2. Trimming took 0 bases from V and 2 from J; bases not matched to a gene: 13. CDR3 length: 19 residues. Germline values: CDR1 SGDLS, CDR2 YYNGEE. The CDR3 DNA reads as TGTGCCAGCAGCGTAGGGGCAGGACTAGCGGGCCTTAAACCCTACGAGCAGTACTTC. It specifies CASSVGAGLAGLKPYEQYF.

This chain uses TRBV25-1 with TRBJ2-3; D is uncertain. Between the trimmed V and J ends, which lost 7 bases and 0 bases, there was a span of 11 bases. The CDR3 loop spans 14 amino acids. CDR1 is MGHDK, CDR2 SYGVNS, per germline. This CDR3 is CASIAGVSTDTQYF. The CDR3 nucleotides read TGTGCCAGCATCGCAGGTGTCAGCACAGATACGCAGTATTTT.

V is TRBV7-6 and J is TRBJ2-7; tentatively, D is TRBD2 (6 bases). V shed 0 bases and J shed 2 bases, with 11 bases lying between them. This CDR3 is built from 15 residues. The germline V gene encodes CDR1 SGHVS and CDR2 FNYEAQ. CDR3 DNA: TGTGCCAGCAGCTTAGCGGAAGGAGGGGCCTACGAGCAGTACTTC. Protein: CASSLAEGGAYEQYF.

The V and J genes are TRBV5-5 and TRBJ1-2; D is unresolved. V shed 2 bases and J shed 4 bases, with 15 bases lying between them. In germline, CDR1 is SGHKS, CDR2 YYEKEE (reference sequence). The CDR3 runs 15 residues. As DNA, the CDR3 is TGTGCCAGCAGCTTAGAGGGATCACTGTCCTATGGCTACACCTTC. It is translated as CASSLEGSLSYGYTF.

This sequence joins TRBV6-5 and TRBJ2-7, with D unresolved. The CDR3 has 15 amino acids. Trimming cost V 0 bases and J 0 bases, with 9 bases left between them. CDR1 is MNHEY, CDR2 SVGAGI, per germline. The CDR3, as DNA: TGTGCCAGCAGTTACTCCCTACAGAGCTCCTACGAGCAGTACTTC. It yields the protein CASSYSLQSSYEQYF.

This chain joins TRBV6-5 and TRBJ2-7, with TRBD1 identical over 7 bases. The length of the CDR3 is 13 residues. Germline CDR1 reads MNHEY; CDR2 reads SVGAGI. V shed 10 bases, J shed 6 bases, and the junction held 12 bases outside the gene matches. As DNA, the CDR3 is TGTGCCATAGCTAGGGGGCTGGTGGGCGAGCAGTACTTC. It encodes CAIARGLVGEQYF.

The chain couples TRBV6-6 to TRBJ2-3, with 9 bases aligning to TRBD2. Germline CDR1 and CDR2: MNHNY and SVGAGI (reference sequence). V lost 4 bases and J lost 9; bases outside the gene matches: 8. The CDR3 sequence is 14 residues long. In nucleotides, the CDR3 is TGTGCCAGCAGTTTCGGCGGGGGGGCTCGGACGCAGTATTTT. Translated: CASSFGGGARTQYF.

The chain combines TRBV10-1 with TRBJ1-1, with 9 bases matching TRBD1. This CDR3 region has 17 residues. Losses at the gene ends were 10 bases for V and 3 bases for J; bases not matched to a gene: 18. Germline V gives CDR1 WNHNN, CDR2 SYGVQD (reference sequence). The CDR3 region is CATMQWDRVRSDTEAFF. CDR3 in DNA: TGCGCCACTATGCAGTGGGACAGGGTGAGGAGTGACACTGAAGCTTTCTTT.

The chain links TRBV5-4 to TRBJ2-3; TRBD2 aligns across 13 bases. Germline CDR1 reads SGHNT; CDR2 reads YYREEE (reference sequence). V lost 0 bases and J lost 0; bases outside the gene matches: 4. CDR3 size: 18 residues. DNA for the CDR3: TGTGCCAGCAGCTTGGGACTAGCGGGAGGAGCTAGCACAGATACGCAGTATTTT. It is translated as CASSLGLAGGASTDTQYF.

The chain couples TRBV7-9 to TRBJ1-5; 9 bases match TRBD1. CDR3 size: 17 residues. Germline values: CDR1 SEHNR, CDR2 FQNEAQ (reference sequence). V lost 2 bases, J lost 3 bases, and 8 bases stayed unmatched. The DNA for the CDR3 is TGTGCCAGCAGCTTATCCCCGGGACAGGGTAACAATCAGCCCCAGCATTTT. Protein sequence: CASSLSPGQGNNQPQHF.

The chain joins TRBV13 to TRBJ2-5, with D tentatively TRBD2 (6 bases). V was shortened by 4 bases and J by 1 base, with 13 bases between the two germline ends. This CDR3 has 15 residues. Per the germline V gene, CDR1 is PRHDT and CDR2 is FYEKMQ (reference sequence). CDR3 protein: CASSSTGLSQETQYF. DNA of the CDR3: TGTGCCAGCAGCTCCACTGGACTATCCCAAGAGACCCAGTACTTC. Together with reference TRBV13 and TRBJ2-5, the CDR3 gives the full variable domain: AAGVIQSPRHLIKEKRETATLKCYPIPRHDTVYWYQQGPGQDPQFLISFYEKMQSDKGSIPDRFSAQQFSDYHSELNMSSLELGDSALYFCASSSTGLSQETQYFGPGTRLLVL.